A selection of T cell receptor beta chains follows, all from one sample in a study of blood T cell repertoires in COVID-19. The data were produced by immunoSEQ multiplex PCR, yet TCRdb's version contains in-frame clones alone and is incomplete. The data contain 200,000 to 250,000 clones, 84% of them singletons. The specimen was peripheral blood. Every receptor here comes from a woman between 35 and 50 years old who had recovered from COVID-19. Both conserved end residues are part of each CDR3. The D gene is left open where the match is weak. Clone size is shown for a subset of rows, as once, few, many or a class of expanded clone.

v_gene: TRBV9; d_gene: TRBD1; abundance: -; len: 15; j_gene: TRBJ2-2; CDR3aa: CASSARDRNTGELFF; CDR3nt: TGTGCCAGCAGCGCACGGGACAGAAACACCGGGGAGCTGTTTTTT
v_gene: TRBV15; d_gene: -; abundance: once; len: 17; j_gene: TRBJ1-3; CDR3aa: CATSRGHQLSSGNTIYF; CDR3nt: TGTGCCACCAGCAGGGGCCACCAGCTCAGCTCTGGAAACACCATATATTTT
v_gene: TRBV11-3; d_gene: TRBD2; abundance: once; len: 16; j_gene: TRBJ2-2; CDR3aa: CASSLGLAENTGELFF; CDR3nt: TGTGCCAGCAGCTTAGGGCTAGCGGAGAACACCGGGGAGCTGTTTTTT
v_gene: TRBV6-6; d_gene: TRBD1; abundance: -; len: 18; j_gene: TRBJ2-6; CDR3aa: CASSPRPGQGSGANVLTF; CDR3nt: TGTGCCAGCAGTCCGCGACCGGGACAGGGCTCTGGGGCCAACGTCCTGACTTTC
v_gene: TRBV12-3/TRBV12-4; d_gene: -; abundance: -; len: 13; j_gene: TRBJ1-5; CDR3aa: CASSGGGNQPQHF; CDR3nt: TGTGCCAGCAGTGGAGGTGGCAATCAGCCCCAGCATTTT
v_gene: TRBV12-3/TRBV12-4; d_gene: -; abundance: -; len: 12; j_gene: TRBJ2-1; CDR3aa: CASSFRDNKPFF; CDR3nt: TGTGCCAGCAGTTTTAGGGACAACAAACCGTTCTTC
v_gene: TRBV11-2; d_gene: TRBD1; abundance: -; len: 15; j_gene: TRBJ1-2; CDR3aa: CASSLNRDRQHGYTF; CDR3nt: TGTGCCAGCAGCTTAAACCGGGACAGACAACATGGCTACACCTTC
v_gene: TRBV19; d_gene: TRBD1; abundance: few; len: 18; j_gene: TRBJ2-2; CDR3aa: CASSRDSSYYANTGELFF; CDR3nt: TGTGCCAGTAGTCGGGACAGCTCCTACTACGCGAACACCGGGGAGCTGTTTTTT
v_gene: TRBV4-3; d_gene: TRBD1; abundance: -; len: 16; j_gene: TRBJ1-4; CDR3aa: CASSQALQGAGEKLFF; CDR3nt: TGCGCCAGCAGCCAAGCCCTACAGGGGGCGGGGGAAAAACTGTTTTTT
v_gene: TRBV6-5; d_gene: -; abundance: -; len: 13; j_gene: TRBJ1-1; CDR3aa: CASPRSVNTEAFF; CDR3nt: TGTGCCAGCCCAAGATCAGTGAACACTGAAGCTTTCTTT
v_gene: TRBV18; d_gene: -; abundance: -; len: 15; j_gene: TRBJ1-4; CDR3aa: CASSPVRATNEKLFF; CDR3nt: TGTGCCAGCTCCCCGGTCAGGGCAACTAATGAAAAACTGTTTTTT
v_gene: TRBV6-2/TRBV6-3; d_gene: -; abundance: -; len: 13; j_gene: TRBJ1-2; CDR3aa: CASSYVRNYGYTF; CDR3nt: TGTGCCAGCAGTTACGTCAGGAACTATGGCTACACCTTC
v_gene: TRBV27; d_gene: TRBD1; abundance: -; len: 14; j_gene: TRBJ2-7; CDR3aa: CASSRQGSDYEQYF; CDR3nt: TGTGCCAGCAGTCGACAGGGGTCCGACTACGAGCAGTACTTC
v_gene: TRBV9; d_gene: TRBD1; abundance: -; len: 14; j_gene: TRBJ2-5; CDR3aa: CASSVTGGVETQYF; CDR3nt: TGTGCCAGCAGCGTGACAGGGGGCGTAGAGACCCAGTACTTC
v_gene: TRBV7-2; d_gene: -; abundance: -; len: 14; j_gene: TRBJ1-1; CDR3aa: CASSTDSYYTEAFF; CDR3nt: TGTGCCAGCAGCACGGACAGCTATTACACTGAAGCTTTCTTT
v_gene: TRBV23-1; d_gene: TRBD2; abundance: -; len: 16; j_gene: TRBJ2-1; CDR3aa: CASRPWGGPTNNEQFF; CDR3nt: TGCGCCAGCCGACCATGGGGGGGACCAACAAACAATGAGCAGTTCTTC
v_gene: TRBV5-6; d_gene: -; abundance: -; len: 14; j_gene: TRBJ1-1; CDR3aa: CASSLVSGDTEAFF; CDR3nt: TGTGCCAGCAGCTTGGTGTCCGGGGACACTGAAGCTTTCTTT
v_gene: TRBV11-3; d_gene: TRBD1; abundance: few; len: 14; j_gene: TRBJ1-2; CDR3aa: CASSLQGDAYGYTF; CDR3nt: TGTGCCAGCAGCCTACAGGGGGACGCCTATGGCTACACCTTC
v_gene: TRBV7-2; d_gene: TRBD1; abundance: -; len: 14; j_gene: TRBJ1-6; CDR3aa: CASSMGQIGSPLHF; CDR3nt: TGTGCCAGCAGCATGGGACAGATAGGATCACCCCTCCACTTT
v_gene: TRBV2; d_gene: -; abundance: -; len: 15; j_gene: TRBJ2-3; CDR3aa: CASTPTPTHRDTQYF; CDR3nt: TGTGCCAGCACCCCGACACCTACGCACAGAGATACGCAGTATTTT
v_gene: TRBV7-8; d_gene: -; abundance: few; len: 15; j_gene: TRBJ2-1; CDR3aa: CASSRILSSYNEQFF; CDR3nt: TGTGCCAGCAGCCGCATTCTAAGCTCCTACAATGAGCAGTTCTTC
v_gene: TRBV29-1; d_gene: -; abundance: -; len: 14; j_gene: TRBJ1-2; CDR3aa: CSGGPDNLNYGYTF; CDR3nt: TGCAGCGGGGGACCGGACAATCTTAACTATGGCTACACCTTC
v_gene: TRBV6-5; d_gene: -; abundance: -; len: 13; j_gene: TRBJ1-1; CDR3aa: CASIRLRGTEAFF; CDR3nt: TGTGCCAGCATCCGGCTTCGGGGCACTGAAGCTTTCTTT
v_gene: TRBV7-9; d_gene: -; abundance: -; len: 16; j_gene: TRBJ2-3; CDR3aa: CASSNQGGWSPDTQYF; CDR3nt: TGTGCCAGCAGCAACCAGGGTGGTTGGTCACCAGATACGCAGTATTTT
v_gene: TRBV6-5; d_gene: TRBD1; abundance: once; len: 15; j_gene: TRBJ1-6; CDR3aa: CASSPRQGFISPLHF; CDR3nt: TGTGCCAGCAGTCCGCGACAGGGGTTTATCTCACCCCTCCACTTT
v_gene: TRBV7-9; d_gene: -; abundance: -; len: 10; j_gene: TRBJ2-2; CDR3aa: CASSPGELFF; CDR3nt: TGTGCCAGCAGCCCGGGGGAGCTGTTTTTT
v_gene: TRBV4-3; d_gene: TRBD2; abundance: -; len: 16; j_gene: TRBJ2-1; CDR3aa: CASSQGRGASYNEQFF; CDR3nt: TGCGCCAGCAGCCAAGGGCGGGGGGCTTCCTACAATGAGCAGTTCTTC
v_gene: TRBV12-5; d_gene: -; abundance: -; len: 18; j_gene: TRBJ2-1; CDR3aa: CASGLVISGDFSYNEQFF; CDR3nt: TGTGCTAGTGGTTTGGTAATTTCTGGAGACTTCTCCTACAATGAGCAGTTCTTC
v_gene: TRBV7-6; d_gene: -; abundance: -; len: 12; j_gene: TRBJ2-3; CDR3aa: CASSSQGDTQYF; CDR3nt: TGTGCCAGCAGCTCCCAGGGTGATACGCAGTATTTT
v_gene: TRBV20-1; d_gene: TRBD2; abundance: -; len: 14; j_gene: TRBJ2-1; CDR3aa: CSASWLAEYNEQFF; CDR3nt: TGCAGTGCTAGTTGGCTAGCGGAATACAATGAGCAGTTCTTC
v_gene: TRBV10-3; d_gene: TRBD1; abundance: -; len: 16; j_gene: TRBJ2-6; CDR3aa: CAIAGTGPSGANVLTF; CDR3nt: TGTGCCATCGCCGGGACAGGGCCTTCTGGGGCCAACGTCCTGACTTTC
v_gene: TRBV7-2; d_gene: TRBD2; abundance: -; len: 15; j_gene: TRBJ2-5; CDR3aa: CASSLMAGGQETQYF; CDR3nt: TGTGCCAGCAGCTTAATGGCGGGGGGCCAAGAGACCCAGTACTTC
v_gene: TRBV7-2; d_gene: -; abundance: -; len: 13; j_gene: TRBJ2-3; CDR3aa: CASRESSTDTQYF; CDR3nt: TGTGCCAGCAGAGAGTCTAGCACAGATACGCAGTATTTT
v_gene: TRBV6-6; d_gene: -; abundance: -; len: 13; j_gene: TRBJ2-7; CDR3aa: CASSYPPSGEQYF; CDR3nt: TGTGCCAGCAGTTACCCCCCAAGCGGGGAGCAGTACTTC
v_gene: TRBV19; d_gene: TRBD1; abundance: -; len: 17; j_gene: TRBJ1-1; CDR3aa: CASSTNRDRGLNTEAFF; CDR3nt: TGTGCCAGTAGTACTAACCGGGACAGGGGGCTGAACACTGAAGCTTTCTTT
v_gene: TRBV3-1/TRBV3-2; d_gene: TRBD1; abundance: -; len: 15; j_gene: TRBJ2-2; CDR3aa: CASSQNRGLTGELFF; CDR3nt: TGTGCCAGCAGCCAAAACAGGGGGCTTACCGGGGAGCTGTTTTTT
v_gene: TRBV9; d_gene: TRBD2; abundance: -; len: 14; j_gene: TRBJ2-5; CDR3aa: CASSPRLAGETQYF; CDR3nt: TGTGCCAGCAGCCCCCGACTAGCTGGGGAGACCCAGTACTTC
v_gene: TRBV30; d_gene: -; abundance: -; len: 12; j_gene: TRBJ1-2; CDR3aa: CAWSNGLDGYTF; CDR3nt: TGTGCCTGGAGTAACGGACTAGATGGCTACACCTTC
v_gene: TRBV7-2; d_gene: -; abundance: -; len: 14; j_gene: TRBJ2-7; CDR3aa: CASSFGRDSYEQYF; CDR3nt: TGTGCCAGCAGCTTTGGACGGGACTCCTACGAGCAGTACTTC
v_gene: TRBV2; d_gene: TRBD1; abundance: -; len: 12; j_gene: TRBJ1-1; CDR3aa: CASSAQGIEAFF; CDR3nt: TGTGCCAGCAGTGCACAGGGGATTGAAGCTTTCTTT
v_gene: TRBV7-9; d_gene: -; abundance: -; len: 15; j_gene: TRBJ2-1; CDR3aa: CASSPRWRGGNEQFF; CDR3nt: TGTGCCAGCAGCCCGAGATGGAGGGGGGGCAATGAGCAGTTCTTC
v_gene: TRBV19; d_gene: TRBD1; abundance: -; len: 17; j_gene: TRBJ1-5; CDR3aa: CASSRRGQGASNQPQHF; CDR3nt: TGTGCCAGTAGTCGTCGAGGACAGGGCGCGAGCAATCAGCCCCAGCATTTT